Each of the 21 T cell receptor beta chains below was sequenced from the same sample in a study of response to subunit inactivated influenza vaccine. TCRdb itself ran the RT-PCR reads through MiXCR, one entry per CDR3 protein. The sample includes about 780,000 distinct CDR3 sequences, around 18% of them seen just once. The sample consisted of PBMCs from blood, taken 4 to 6 days after vaccination. The receptors shown here come from a man between 45 and 60 years old who received an inactivated influenza vaccine.

About this clonotype: Given a much more abundant clone one base away, this may be a read error. The chain uses TRBV7-2 and TRBJ2-7; D unclear. Trimming removed 3 bases from V and 5 bases from J, with 5 bases in between. CDR3 length: 11 residues. Germline values: CDR1 SGHTA, CDR2 FQGNSA. The CDR3 loop reads CASSLYHEQYF. CDR3 coding DNA: TGTGCCAGCAGCTTGTACCACGAGCAGTACTTC.

This clonotype showed up just once. This chain uses TRBV7-9 with TRBJ1-5, with 7 bases aligning to TRBD1. The ends lost 0 bases at V and 0 bases at J; junction bases unmatched: 2. Germline V lookup: CDR1 SEHNR, CDR2 FQNEAQ (reference sequence). The CDR3 length is 16 residues. The CDR3: CASSLAGTDSNQPQHF. CDR3 sequence (DNA): TGTGCCAGCAGCTTAGCGGGGACAGATAGCAATCAGCCCCAGCATTTT.

This clonotype has a handful of counts. One end of the junction varies from germline; a read error may be responsible. The chain employs TRBV10-3 and TRBJ2-7; TRBD1 agrees at 9 bases. Looked up from germline, CDR1 is ENHRY and CDR2 is SYGVKD. The CDR3 is made up of 12 amino acids. CDR3 loop: CATGGYSHEQYF. As DNA, the CDR3 is TGCGCGACAGGGGGATATAGCCACGAGCAGTACTTC.

This clonotype was seen ten or more times. This chain connects TRBV15 to TRBJ2-3; D perhaps matches TRBD2 (5 bases). V was cut by 3 bases and J by 2 bases, with 12 bases left in between. Germline V gene sequence: CDR1 LNHNV, CDR2 YYDKDF (reference sequence). CDR3 length: 15 residues. CDR3 amino acids: CATSRFKRNTDTQYF. CDR3 nucleotide sequence: TGTGCCACCAGCAGGTTTAAGCGGAACACAGATACGCAGTATTTT.

Only a few counts were recorded for this clonotype. The chain recombines TRBV7-8 with TRBJ2-5, with TRBD2 matching 15 bases. Germline-derived CDR1 and CDR2 are SGHVS and FQNEAQ. The junction had 12 bases not matched to a gene; V was cut back by 5 bases and J by 5 bases. CDR3 size: 18 residues. CDR3 nucleotides: TGTGCCAGCAGCCCGGGGGGGGGACTAGCGGGAGGTCAGGAGACCCAGTACTTC. Protein product: CASSPGGGLAGGQETQYF.

This clonotype has ten or more counts. The chain links TRBV12-3 or TRBV12-4 to TRBJ1-2, with TRBD1 matching over 8 bases. The ends lost 6 bases at V and 2 bases at J; junction bases unmatched: 2. This CDR3 comprises 13 residues. The CDR3 region is CASSRQGNYGYTF. CDR3 sequence (DNA): TGTGCCAGCAGCCGACAGGGGAACTATGGCTACACCTTC.

This clonotype has at least ten counts. Compared with germline, one end of the junction differs, possibly owing to a read error. V and J are TRBV5-1 and TRBJ2-7, with 7 bases aligning to TRBD1. This CDR3 is built from 14 residues. Germline CDR1 is SGHRS and CDR2 is YFSETQ. DNA for the CDR3: TGCGCCAGCAGCTTGGCTAACTACGGAGGACAGGCCTTCTTC. Its translation: CASSLANYGGQAFF.

This clonotype was detected only a few times. The chain has TRBV28 and TRBJ1-2; unclear D gene. This CDR3 is 13 amino acids long. The germline CDR1 and CDR2 sequences are MDHEN and SYDVKM. Trimming left V 8 bases short and J 7 bases short, with 17 bases between. DNA for the CDR3: TGTGCCAGCGTAGAGCGGCTCAGTAGTGGCTACACCTTC. It is translated as CASVERLSSGYTF.

This clonotype has a handful of counts. This sequence joins TRBV20-1 and TRBJ2-5, with D maybe TRBD2 (6 bases). The CDR3 runs to 12 residues. The V gene's germline CDR1 is DFQATT and CDR2 SNEGSKA (reference sequence). V lost 6 bases and J 2 bases, leaving 10 bases between the germline ends. The CDR3 bases are TGCAGTGCCCCGACTAGACAAGAGACCCAGTACTTC. Amino acids: CSAPTRQETQYF.

The chain combines TRBV7-3 with TRBJ2-7; D possibly corresponds to TRBD2 (6 bases). CDR3 length: 13 amino acids. The germline CDR1 and CDR2 sequences are SGHTA and FQGTGA. Trimming took 4 bases from V and 7 from J, leaving 14 bases between them. The CDR3 region has the DNA TGTGCCAGCAGCTGGGATCGGGCGGGAGAGCAGTACTTC. Translation: CASSWDRAGEQYF.

The chain couples TRBV20-1 to TRBJ2-3; D is ambiguous. The ends were cut back, 0 bases at V and 0 bases at J, with 13 bases in the middle. Looked up from germline, CDR1 is DFQATT and CDR2 is SNEGSKA (reference sequence). The CDR3 runs 16 residues. CDR3 DNA sequence: TGCAGTGCTAGAGACCTCCGGGCCTATAGCACAGATACGCAGTATTTT. This codes for CSARDLRAYSTDTQYF.

This clonotype was picked up a small number of times. The CDR3 here is CASSPPSSGYTF. CDR3 DNA: TGTGCCAGCAGTCCCCCTAGCTCTGGCTACACCTTC. The chain combines TRBV28 with TRBJ1-2; D is unclear. The CDR3 consists of 12 residues. Germline values: CDR1 MDHEN, CDR2 SYDVKM. V was clipped by 5 bases and J by 7 bases, with 11 bases between them.

A few counts support this clonotype. The rearrangement uses TRBV12-3 or TRBV12-4 and TRBJ1-1, with D hard to call. Trimming left V 2 bases short and J 6 bases short, with 16 bases between. This CDR3 has 15 residues. CDR3 protein: CASSLFISDAAEAFF. The CDR3 DNA sequence: TGTGCCAGCAGTTTATTTATCTCAGACGCGGCTGAAGCTTTCTTT.

This clonotype showed up just a few times. The rearrangement uses TRBV20-1 and TRBJ1-5; the D is unclear. V lost 0 bases, J lost 2 bases, and 11 bases lay in between. The CDR3 totals 15 residues. Per germline, CDR1 DFQATT and CDR2 SNEGSKA (reference sequence). In nucleotides, the CDR3 is TGCAGTGCTAGAGATACGGGAACTGGCAATCAGCCCCAGCATTTT. Its protein is CSARDTGTGNQPQHF.

The chain links TRBV5-1 to TRBJ2-1; tentatively, D is TRBD2 (6 bases). CDR3 length: 14 residues. Germline CDR1 and CDR2: SGHRS and YFSETQ. Trimming pared 5 bases from V and 0 bases from J, leaving 9 bases between. The CDR3 spells CASRRDFSYNEQFF. CDR3 in DNA: TGCGCCAGCAGGCGGGACTTCTCCTACAATGAGCAGTTCTTC.

This clonotype was seen just once. The chain links TRBV4-2 to TRBJ2-7; 9 bases align to TRBD2. Germline loops: CDR1 LGHNA, CDR2 YNFKEQ. Trimming cost V 0 bases and J 4 bases; bases outside gene matches: 4. The CDR3 loop spans 15 amino acids. Written as DNA, the CDR3 is TGTGCCAGCAGCCAAGATGGGACTAGCAAGTACGAGCAGTACTTC. Its translation is CASSQDGTSKYEQYF.

The J gene is TRBJ2-5, the V gene TRBV20-1; TRBD1 is a possible D gene (5 bases). The CDR3 runs 16 residues. Per germline, CDR1 DFQATT and CDR2 SNEGSKA (reference sequence). Trimming took off 3 bases at V and 1 base at J, with 18 bases between the two ends. The CDR3 DNA follows: TGCAGTGCTAGTGGGGCGCTAGGTGACTTCCAAGAGACCCAGTACTTC. Its protein is CSASGALGDFQETQYF.

The chain recombines TRBV5-1 with TRBJ2-2; no definite D call. Germline loops: CDR1 SGHRS, CDR2 YFSETQ. Deletions cut 4 bases from V and 3 bases from J, with 13 bases between. The length of the CDR3 is 15 residues. CDR3 protein: CASSVSVRDTGELFF. In DNA, the CDR3 is TGCGCCAGCAGCGTCTCAGTAAGGGACACCGGGGAGCTGTTTTTT.

This clonotype was observed a few times. The V call is TRBV28, the J call TRBJ2-3; D not resolved. CDR3 size: 17 residues. Germline values: CDR1 MDHEN, CDR2 SYDVKM. The ends were cut back, 4 bases at V and 2 bases at J, with 19 bases in the middle. The CDR3 reads CASSSTPYGWSTDTQYF. The CDR3 DNA follows: TGTGCCAGCAGTTCCACCCCCTACGGGTGGTCCACAGATACGCAGTATTTT.

The chain couples TRBV10-1 to TRBJ2-2; the D call may be TRBD1 or TRBD2 (6 bases each). Germline assignment: CDR1 WNHNN and CDR2 SYGVQD (reference sequence). V dropped 6 bases and J dropped 5 bases, with 13 bases sitting between them. The CDR3 runs to 14 residues. Written as DNA, the CDR3 is TGCGCCAGCAGCTATGGGGGGCGGACCGGGGAGCTGTTTTTT. Its translation is CASSYGGRTGELFF.

This chain connects TRBV2 to TRBJ2-5; D unresolved. CDR3 length equals 14 residues. Germline V gene lookup returns CDR1 SNHLY and CDR2 FYNNEI. Trimming cost V 3 bases and J 1 base, with 9 bases left between them. The CDR3 is CASSDLPTQETQYF. As DNA, the CDR3 is TGTGCCAGCAGTGATCTACCCACCCAAGAGACCCAGTACTTC.